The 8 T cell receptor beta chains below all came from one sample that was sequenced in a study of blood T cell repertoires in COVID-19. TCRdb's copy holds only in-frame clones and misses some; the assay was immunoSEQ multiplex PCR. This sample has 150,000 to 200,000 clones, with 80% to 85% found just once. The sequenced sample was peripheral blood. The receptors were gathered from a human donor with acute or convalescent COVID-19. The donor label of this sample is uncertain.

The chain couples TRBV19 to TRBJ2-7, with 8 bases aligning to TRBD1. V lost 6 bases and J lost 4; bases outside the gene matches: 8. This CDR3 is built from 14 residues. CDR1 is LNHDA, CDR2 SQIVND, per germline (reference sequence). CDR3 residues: CASSARTGKYEQYF. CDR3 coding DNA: TGTGCCAGTAGCGCCAGGACAGGGAAATACGAGCAGTACTTC.

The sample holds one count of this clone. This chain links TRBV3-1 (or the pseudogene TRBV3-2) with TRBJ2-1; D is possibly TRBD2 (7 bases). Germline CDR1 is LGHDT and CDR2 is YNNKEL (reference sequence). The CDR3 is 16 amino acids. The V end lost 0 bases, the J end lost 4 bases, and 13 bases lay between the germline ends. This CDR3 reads CASSQDKAGAYNEQFF. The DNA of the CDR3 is TGTGCCAGCAGCCAAGATAAGGCGGGGGCTTACAATGAGCAGTTCTTC.

CDR3 protein: CASRRLPGITQETQYF. As DNA, the CDR3 is TGTGCCAGCAGACGCCTACCGGGGATTACCCAAGAGACCCAGTACTTC. The chain employs TRBV27 and TRBJ2-5, with D possibly being TRBD2 (5 bases). Germline V gene lookup returns CDR1 MNHEY and CDR2 SMNVEV (reference sequence). The CDR3 consists of 16 residues. V lost 6 bases, J lost 1 base, and 18 bases lay in between.

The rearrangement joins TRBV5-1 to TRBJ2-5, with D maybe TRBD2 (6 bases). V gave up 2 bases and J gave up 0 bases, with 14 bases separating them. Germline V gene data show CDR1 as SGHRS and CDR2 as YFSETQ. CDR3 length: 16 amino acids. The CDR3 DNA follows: TGCGCCAGCAGCTTAGGGGCAGGGAGGTACCAAGAGACCCAGTACTTC. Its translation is CASSLGAGRYQETQYF.

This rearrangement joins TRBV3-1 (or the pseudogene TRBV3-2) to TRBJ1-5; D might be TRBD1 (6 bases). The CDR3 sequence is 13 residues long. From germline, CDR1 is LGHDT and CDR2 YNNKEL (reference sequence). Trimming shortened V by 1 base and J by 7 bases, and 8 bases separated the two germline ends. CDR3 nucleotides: TGTGCCAGCAGCCAAGGCCAGGGGCAGCCCCAGCATTTT. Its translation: CASSQGQGQPQHF.

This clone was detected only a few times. CDR3 DNA: TGTGCCAGCAGCCCCCGGGCGGGGGGCTATGGAAACACCATATATTTT. It yields the protein CASSPRAGGYGNTIYF. V gene TRBV2 combines with J gene TRBJ1-3; D perhaps matches TRBD1 (6 bases). Trimming removed 6 bases at V and 3 bases at J, with 18 bases between. The CDR3 length is 16 residues. Germline V lookup: CDR1 SNHLY, CDR2 FYNNEI.

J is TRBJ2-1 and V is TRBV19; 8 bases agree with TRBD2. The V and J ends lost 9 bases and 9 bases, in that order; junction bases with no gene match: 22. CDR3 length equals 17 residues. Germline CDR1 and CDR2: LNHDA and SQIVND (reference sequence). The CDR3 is CASVPGLGEGAFGEQFF. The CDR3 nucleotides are TGTGCCAGCGTCCCGGGACTAGGGGAAGGGGCCTTTGGTGAGCAGTTCTTC.

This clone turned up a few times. For the CDR3, the DNA is TGTGCCTTGGAAGCACTGGACAGGGGGGTTAGTGAAGCTTTCTTT. Encoded protein: CALEALDRGVSEAFF. The V gene is TRBV30, the J gene TRBJ1-1; TRBD1 agrees at 10 bases. The CDR3 has 15 residues. J gave up 7 bases and V 7 bases, and 15 bases lay outside the gene matches. From germline, CDR1 is GTSNPN and CDR2 SVGIG (reference sequence).